These 2 T cell receptor beta chains were sequenced from one sample in a study of blood T cells in healthy people across ages (dated by TCRdb to 2013 to 2016). Libraries came from 5' RACE. Sequencing relied on an Illumina HiSeq 2500. The second PCR ran for roughly 7 to 11 cycles and used a J-beta primer mix along with a sample-barcoded 5' primer. TCRdb applied fastp at Q25 and MiXCR to the public reads, then kept only in-frame beta chains. Merged by CDR3 protein, the rows form single entries marked with the most common genes and DNA. The sample contains about a million distinct CDR3 sequences, about 44% of them found a single time. Jointly, the top ten make up 10% to 15% of the sample. Sequences were obtained from blood. Receptors were obtained from a man younger than 40 in good health.

V gene TRBV4-2 combines with J gene TRBJ2-1; 14 bases are a match to TRBD2. This CDR3 spans 16 amino acids. Germline CDR1 reads LGHNA; CDR2 reads YNFKEQ. With 6 bases clipped from V and 3 bases from J, the junction kept 4 bases outside the gene matches. The CDR3, as DNA: TGTGCCAGCAGGGGACTAGCGGGAGCATTCTACAATGAGCAGTTCTTC. It translates to CASRGLAGAFYNEQFF.

The rearrangement joins TRBV15 to TRBJ2-1, with TRBD2 matching over 10 bases. Germline lookup yields CDR1 LNHNV and CDR2 YYDKDF (reference sequence). The CDR3 totals 20 residues. J gave up 9 bases and V 3 bases, and 23 bases lay outside the gene matches. DNA of the CDR3: TGTGCCACCAGCAGGACAAGATCCCCCTTTAGAATAGCGGGGGGTGGTGAGCAGTTCTTC. Translating gives CATSRTRSPFRIAGGGEQFF.